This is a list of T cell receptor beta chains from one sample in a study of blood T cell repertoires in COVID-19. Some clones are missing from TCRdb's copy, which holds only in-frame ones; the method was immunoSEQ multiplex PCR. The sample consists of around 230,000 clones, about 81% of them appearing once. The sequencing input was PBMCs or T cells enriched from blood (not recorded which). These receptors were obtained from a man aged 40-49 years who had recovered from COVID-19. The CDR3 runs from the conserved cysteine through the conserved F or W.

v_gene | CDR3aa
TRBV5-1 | CASSSRQGINYGYTF
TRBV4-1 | CASSLHTGQPQHF
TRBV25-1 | CASSGTGYYNEQFF
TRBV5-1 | CASSLDRGYGYTF
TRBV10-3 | CAISEVAGYEQYF
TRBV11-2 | CASSSNQGAPQYF
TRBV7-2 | CASSFSPGGGLEQYF
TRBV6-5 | CASRSYRGLNTEAFF
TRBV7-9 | CASSPTYGQTTEAFF
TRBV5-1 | CASSFGQGGEQYF
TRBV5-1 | CASSLQGLTEAFF
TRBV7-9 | CASSFSGGPSSGANVLTF
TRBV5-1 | CASSLFQGTEAFF
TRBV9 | CASSPEPTNEKLFF
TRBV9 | CASSAQGSRTDTQYF
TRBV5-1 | CASSTGDSPLHF
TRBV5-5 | CASSGYEATPGGSTDTQYF
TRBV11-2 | CASSFRQSRDSPLHF
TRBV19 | CASSIGEGTQETQYF
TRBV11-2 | CASSLGGGAGQYEQYF
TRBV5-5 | CASTTGAASGANVLTF
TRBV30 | CAWSRTGVYEQYF
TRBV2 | CASIRRDTEAFF
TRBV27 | CASSFVGPSYEQYF
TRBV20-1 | CSTQGINEQYF
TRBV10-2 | CASSQGGSNEKLFF
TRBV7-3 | CASSLGARTSGGSTDTQYF
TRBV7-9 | CASSPDRGLASWTGELFF
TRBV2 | CASIAGGWTGELFF
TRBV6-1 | CASSEGVTGAEAFF
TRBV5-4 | CASSPQGTSGINREFF
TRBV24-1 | CATSKEGYNEQFF
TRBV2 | CASSAGLNNEQFF
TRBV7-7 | CASSRNPGTNEKLFF
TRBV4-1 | CASSLRGGNEQFF
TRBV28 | CASSLSDYEQYF
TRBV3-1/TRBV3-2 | CASSQDRLAGVAGELFF